Shown below are 28 T cell receptor beta chains from a single sample sequenced in a study of T cell responses to AZD1222 COVID-19 vaccine. Some clones are missing from TCRdb's copy, which holds only in-frame ones; the method was immunoSEQ multiplex PCR. The table shows 150,000 to 200,000 clones, with roughly 91% occurring only once. The sample here was peripheral blood, taken 28 days after the second AZD1222 dose. The receptors derive from an adult who received the AZD1222 COVID-19 vaccine.

The V and J genes are TRBV12-3 or TRBV12-4 and TRBJ2-1; maybe TRBD1 (5 bases). This CDR3 comprises 13 residues. Trimming took off 2 bases at V and 3 bases at J, with 5 bases between the two ends. CDR3 region: CASSLTGYNEQFF. The DNA of the CDR3 is TGTGCCAGCAGTTTAACAGGCTACAATGAGCAGTTCTTC.

This clone was counted once. The V gene is TRBV7-2, the J gene TRBJ2-2, with TRBD1 matching over 7 bases. Germline CDR1 is SGHTA and CDR2 is FQGNSA. V shed 7 bases, J shed 1 base, and the junction held 6 bases outside the gene matches. The CDR3 consists of 15 residues. CDR3 DNA: TGTGCCAGCAAGCGTAGGACAGGGAACACCGGGGAGCTGTTTTTT. Encoded protein: CASKRRTGNTGELFF.

This rearrangement joins TRBV6-6 to TRBJ1-2; 7 bases agree with TRBD1. Looked up from germline, CDR1 is MNHNY and CDR2 is SVGAGI (reference sequence). The CDR3 is 13 residues long. The V and J ends lost 4 bases and 8 bases, in that order; junction bases with no gene match: 7. Here the CDR3 reads CASSWRTGGGYTF. The CDR3 DNA reads as TGTGCCAGCAGTTGGCGGACAGGAGGGGGCTACACCTTC.

The V call is TRBV28, the J call TRBJ1-2; D unclear. The CDR3 extends over 13 amino acids. The germline gives CDR1 MDHEN, CDR2 SYDVKM. Trimming shortened V by 2 bases and J by 1 base, and 5 bases separated the two germline ends. The CDR3 loop reads CASSLVVNYGYTF. CDR3 sequence (DNA): TGTGCCAGCAGTTTAGTCGTTAACTATGGCTACACCTTC.

This clone was observed a single time. The chain recombines TRBV7-6 with TRBJ2-3, with D unresolved. Between the trimmed V and J ends, which lost 3 bases and 5 bases, there was a span of 6 bases. The CDR3 consists of 12 residues. In germline, CDR1 is SGHVS, CDR2 FNYEAQ. CDR3 sequence: CASSFLLDTQYF. The CDR3 DNA sequence: TGTGCCAGCAGCTTCTTGCTAGATACGCAGTATTTT.

The chain has TRBV9 and TRBJ1-1, with TRBD1 matching over 7 bases. V lost 1 base to trimming and J lost 5 bases; unmatched junction nucleotides: 5. Germline loops: CDR1 SGDLS, CDR2 YYNGEE. The length of the CDR3 is 14 residues. As DNA, the CDR3 is TGTGCCAGCAGCGTAACAGGGGTTGAGACTGAAGCTTTCTTT. Translated, it gives CASSVTGVETEAFF.

The chain joins TRBV9 to TRBJ1-6; D is unclear. Germline V gene sequence: CDR1 SGDLS, CDR2 YYNGEE. The CDR3 spans 16 residues. V lost 4 bases to trimming and J lost 6 bases, with 17 bases between them. CDR3 DNA sequence: TGTGCCAGCAGCCCTACCCACTGGGTGATTAATTCACCCCTCCACTTT. As protein: CASSPTHWVINSPLHF.

The rearrangement joins TRBV18 to TRBJ1-4; 8 nucleotides agree with TRBD1. V shed 2 bases and J 13 bases; nucleotides not matched to a gene: 3. Germline-derived CDR1 and CDR2 are KGHSH and LQKENI. This CDR3 has 12 residues. This CDR3 is CASSPGQGGLFF. The CDR3 region has the DNA TGTGCCAGCTCACCAGGACAGGGCGGACTGTTTTTT. Drawing the rest from reference TRBV18 and TRBJ1-4, the complete variable domain is NAGVMQNPRHLVRRRGQEARLRCSPMKGHSHVYWYRQLPEEGLKFMVYLQKENIIDESGMPKERFSAEFPKEGPSILRIQQVVRGDSAAYFCASSPGQGGLFFGSGTQLSVL.

This clone was seen a handful of times. The chain combines TRBV14 with TRBJ2-3; 9 positions agree with TRBD2. The junction had 5 bases not matched to a gene; V was cut back by 4 bases and J by 3 bases. This CDR3 comprises 15 residues. Germline CDR1 is SGHDN and CDR2 is FVKESK. CDR3 region: CASSPSGLATDTQYF. CDR3 DNA: TGTGCCAGCAGCCCCTCGGGACTAGCAACAGATACGCAGTATTTT.

The J gene is TRBJ2-7, the V gene TRBV7-2, with 7 bases fitting TRBD1. V lost 5 bases, J lost 2 bases, and 6 bases stayed unmatched. Per the germline V gene, CDR1 is SGHTA and CDR2 is FQGNSA. This CDR3 is 14 amino acids long. The CDR3 here is CASSPDRVTYEQYF. Written as DNA, the CDR3 is TGTGCCAGCAGCCCTGACAGGGTGACCTACGAGCAGTACTTC.

The V and J genes are TRBV6-6 and TRBJ2-7; 11 bases are shared with TRBD2. The CDR3 is 16 amino acids. The V segment lost 4 bases and the J segment 0 bases; nucleotides outside the gene matches: 5. Germline V gives CDR1 MNHNY, CDR2 SVGAGI (reference sequence). The CDR3 protein is CASSSHGLAGSYEQYF. CDR3 nucleotide sequence: TGTGCCAGCAGTTCTCACGGACTAGCGGGCTCCTACGAGCAGTACTTC.

The V call is TRBV4-2, the J call TRBJ2-7; 10 bases are shared with TRBD1. The V segment lost 4 bases and the J segment 5 bases; nucleotides outside the gene matches: 8. This CDR3 is 15 amino acids long. CDR1 and CDR2 from the germline V gene are LGHNA and YNFKEQ. DNA of the CDR3: TGTGCCAGCAGCCGCAGACAGGGGGCGGGCAACGAGCAGTACTTC. Translating it yields CASSRRQGAGNEQYF.

The rearrangement links TRBV4-2 to TRBJ2-7; D is undetermined. From germline, CDR1 is LGHNA and CDR2 YNFKEQ. This CDR3 is 13 amino acids long. With 2 bases removed from V and 0 bases from J, the gap between germline ends came to 5 bases. The CDR3 region is CASSQPGSYEQYF. The CDR3 DNA reads TGTGCCAGCAGCCAACCGGGCTCCTACGAGCAGTACTTC.

The CDR3 region is CAWRETRDTGELFF. As DNA, the CDR3 is TGTGCCTGGAGAGAAACTAGGGACACCGGGGAGCTGTTTTTT. This chain links TRBV30 with TRBJ2-2; tentatively, D is TRBD2 (5 bases). The germline V and J ends were trimmed by 3 bases and 3 bases, with 11 bases remaining between them. This CDR3 spans 14 amino acids. Per germline, CDR1 GTSNPN and CDR2 SVGIG (reference sequence).

The chain couples TRBV7-3 to TRBJ2-2; D is possibly TRBD2 (6 bases). CDR1 and CDR2 (germline): SGHTA, FQGTGA. The V end lost 4 bases, the J end lost 3 bases, and 12 bases lay between the germline ends. This CDR3 comprises 15 residues. CDR3 protein: CASSSPGDHTGELFF. Here the CDR3 DNA reads TGTGCCAGCAGCTCCCCGGGAGATCACACCGGGGAGCTGTTTTTT.

This chain uses TRBV3-1 (or the pseudogene TRBV3-2) with TRBJ1-1; D uncertain. CDR3 length: 14 amino acids. V lost 1 base and J 6 bases, leaving 12 bases between the germline ends. Germline assignment: CDR1 LGHDT and CDR2 YNNKEL (reference sequence). The CDR3 loop is CASSQVPERAEAFF. In DNA, the CDR3 is TGTGCCAGCAGCCAAGTCCCCGAGCGGGCTGAAGCTTTCTTT.

The chain has TRBV7-9 and TRBJ2-1, with D possibly matching TRBD2 (6 bases). The CDR3 loop spans 16 amino acids. In germline, CDR1 is SEHNR, CDR2 FQNEAQ (reference sequence). V shed 5 bases and J shed 9 bases, with 23 bases lying between them. DNA of the CDR3: TGTGCCAGCAGCATCCACCCCTCGGGGGAGTGGGCTGAGCAGTTCTTC. Translation: CASSIHPSGEWAEQFF.

This chain joins TRBV27 and TRBJ2-7; 8 bases line up with TRBD1. V gave up 7 bases and J gave up 2 bases; unmatched junction bases: 7. This CDR3 has 14 amino acids. The germline V gene encodes CDR1 MNHEY and CDR2 SMNVEV (reference sequence). The CDR3 loop is CASNDVDRAYEQYF. The CDR3 coding sequence is TGTGCCAGCAATGACGTGGACAGGGCCTACGAGCAGTACTTC.

The chain couples TRBV6-5 to TRBJ2-1, with 9 bases aligning to TRBD2. This CDR3 is 13 amino acids long. Trimming at V came to 6 bases and at J to 6 bases, leaving 3 bases not matched to a gene. CDR1 and CDR2 from the germline V gene are MNHEY and SVGAGI. This CDR3 is CASRPAGGNEQFF. For the CDR3, the DNA is TGTGCCAGCAGACCAGCGGGGGGCAATGAGCAGTTCTTC.

This sequence joins TRBV19 and TRBJ1-5; maybe TRBD1 (5 bases). Germline CDR1 is LNHDA and CDR2 is SQIVND (reference sequence). The CDR3 has 15 residues. V dropped 6 bases and J dropped 2 bases, with 14 bases sitting between them. CDR3 nucleotides: TGTGCCAGTAGACCCAGTGGGGCGGGCAATCAGCCCCAGCATTTT. Translation: CASRPSGAGNQPQHF.

The rearrangement joins TRBV3-1 (or the pseudogene TRBV3-2) to TRBJ2-5, with a tentative D call TRBD1 (6 bases). Per the germline V gene, CDR1 is LGHDT and CDR2 is YNNKEL (reference sequence). V gave up 5 bases and J gave up 5 bases, with 9 bases separating them. The CDR3 spans 12 residues. CDR3 sequence (DNA): TGTGCCAGCAGCTCCAGGGGTGAGACCCAGTACTTC. It specifies CASSSRGETQYF.

The chain employs TRBV7-2 and TRBJ2-7; D is possibly TRBD1 (5 bases). V was shortened by 1 base and J by 7 bases, with 11 bases between the two germline ends. Germline loops: CDR1 SGHTA, CDR2 FQGNSA. The CDR3 totals 13 residues. The DNA of the CDR3 is TGTGCCAGCAGCTTAGTGGGGCCGGGTGAGCAGTACTTC. Protein sequence: CASSLVGPGEQYF. The whole variable domain, remainder taken from reference TRBV7-2 and TRBJ2-7, is GAGVSQSPSNKVTEKGKDVELRCDPISGHTALYWYRQSLGQGLEFLIYFQGNSAPDKSGLPSDRFSAERTGGSVSTLTIQRTQQEDSAVYLCASSLVGPGEQYFGPGTRLTVT.

This chain links TRBV2 with TRBJ1-4; no clear D. The CDR3 extends over 15 amino acids. Looked up from germline, CDR1 is SNHLY and CDR2 is FYNNEI. Trimming shortened V by 6 bases and J by 0 bases, and 11 bases separated the two germline ends. CDR3 residues: CASRPGSATNEKLFF. DNA of the CDR3: TGTGCCAGCAGACCCGGGTCCGCAACTAATGAAAAACTGTTTTTT.

The rearrangement uses TRBV7-2 and TRBJ1-2; possible D gene TRBD1, 6 bases. Germline V CDR1 and CDR2: SGHTA, FQGNSA. This CDR3 is built from 17 residues. The V and J ends lost 6 bases and 5 bases respectively, with 25 bases between them. CDR3: CASSHGDIRSGTYGYTF. The CDR3 nucleotides are TGTGCCAGCAGTCATGGGGACATACGCAGCGGAACTTATGGCTACACCTTC.

The chain links TRBV3-1 (or the pseudogene TRBV3-2) to TRBJ1-1; D is uncertain. Trimming took 1 base from V and 4 from J, leaving 10 bases between them. CDR3 length equals 14 residues. Germline assignment: CDR1 LGHDT and CDR2 YNNKEL (reference sequence). The CDR3 bases are TGTGCCAGCAGCCAAGGAGACTTAGGCACTGAAGCTTTCTTT. Translated: CASSQGDLGTEAFF.

The chain joins TRBV12-5 to TRBJ1-2, with 9 positions matching TRBD1. Trimming at V came to 1 base and at J to 7 bases, leaving 13 bases not matched to a gene. This CDR3 comprises 17 residues. Germline V gives CDR1 LGHNT, CDR2 FRNRAP. CDR3: CASGLGLTGGSWGGYTF. In DNA, the CDR3 is TGTGCTAGTGGTTTGGGGCTCACAGGGGGCTCCTGGGGTGGCTACACCTTC.

The rearrangement joins TRBV5-4 to TRBJ2-6; D remains ambiguous. In germline, CDR1 is SGHNT, CDR2 YYREEE (reference sequence). Trimming pared 4 bases from V and 0 bases from J, leaving 8 bases between. This CDR3 comprises 15 residues. The CDR3 region is CASSIQYSGANVLTF. The DNA of the CDR3 is TGTGCCAGCAGCATCCAGTACTCTGGGGCCAACGTCCTGACTTTC.

J is TRBJ1-6 and V is TRBV3-1 (or the pseudogene TRBV3-2); TRBD1 aligns across 8 bases. V shed 5 bases and J 2 bases; nucleotides not matched to a gene: 8. CDR1 and CDR2 (germline): LGHDT, YNNKEL (reference sequence). This CDR3 is 17 amino acids long. CDR3 protein: CASSLRQGPPYNSPLHF. The CDR3 DNA reads TGTGCCAGCAGCTTACGACAGGGGCCCCCCTATAATTCACCCCTCCACTTT.